A single sample is the source of the 28 T cell receptor beta chains below, sequenced in a study of regulatory T cells in long-lasting Graves disease. Library construction for TCR beta used iRepertoire HTBI primers and Arm-PCR of CDR3 regions. Each CDR3 protein is one row after TCRdb ran MiXCR on the multiplex PCR reads. The table lists about 300,000 distinct CDR3 sequences, over 15% of them singletons. Regarding time point: newly diagnosed GD, antithyroid drugs for less than 3 months. Generation of the TCR library employed RNA extracted from PBMCs. Material: peripheral blood mononuclear cells (PBMCs), obtained at new diagnosis, from a patient treated with antithyroid drugs. Receptors were obtained from a female donor with Graves disease.

This clonotype has at least ten counts. The J gene is TRBJ2-1, the V gene TRBV28; TRBD2 agrees at 12 bases. This CDR3 has 14 residues. Trimming removed 6 bases from V and 7 bases from J; junction bases left unmatched: 4. Germline V gene lookup returns CDR1 MDHEN and CDR2 SYDVKM. The CDR3 DNA reads TGTGCCAGCAGGCTAGCGGGAGGGCCGAATGAGCAGTTCTTC. Translated: CASRLAGGPNEQFF.

This clonotype has ten or more counts. CDR3 coding DNA: TGTGCCAGCAGTGGCAGGACCGAATACACCGGGGAGCTGTTTTTT. Amino acids: CASSGRTEYTGELFF. The chain employs TRBV6-1 and TRBJ2-2; D is unresolved. This CDR3 has 15 amino acids. V was shortened by 4 bases and J by 3 bases, with 12 bases between the two germline ends. Germline V gene lookup returns CDR1 MNHNS and CDR2 SASEGT.

V usage is TRBV7-2 and J usage is TRBJ1-1; D uncertain. The V end lost 1 base, the J end lost 2 bases, and 17 bases lay between the germline ends. This CDR3 has 17 residues. Germline CDR1 is SGHTA and CDR2 is FQGNSA. The CDR3 bases are TGTGCCAGCAGCTTAGTTTTAACCGTTCGGGGTAACACTGAAGCTTTCTTT. It codes for CASSLVLTVRGNTEAFF. The variable domain in full, completed from reference TRBV7-2 and TRBJ1-1, reads GAGVSQSPSNKVTEKGKDVELRCDPISGHTALYWYRQSLGQGLEFLIYFQGNSAPDKSGLPSDRFSAERTGGSVSTLTIQRTQQEDSAVYLCASSLVLTVRGNTEAFFGQGTRLTVV.

This clonotype showed up many times. CDR3 bases: TGTGCCAGCAGCTCTCTCAGGGGGCGCAAGGTTCAGCCCCAGCATTTT. This encodes CASSSLRGRKVQPQHF. The chain couples TRBV5-6 to TRBJ1-5, with 8 bases identical to TRBD1. After removal of 3 bases from V and 6 bases from J, the junction contained 11 bases not matched to a gene. The CDR3 totals 16 residues. CDR1 and CDR2 (germline): SGHDT, YYEEEE.

This clonotype showed up just once. The chain has TRBV11-2 and TRBJ2-5, with a possible D match to TRBD2 (6 bases). The CDR3 has 14 amino acids. V was shortened by 5 bases and J by 4 bases, with 14 bases between the two germline ends. Germline V lookup: CDR1 SGHAT, CDR2 FQNNGV. CDR3 in DNA: TGTGCCAGCAGCGAAAGACTAGGAGGAGAGACCCAGTACTTC. Amino acids: CASSERLGGETQYF. Full variable domain (outside the CDR3, taken from reference TRBV11-2 and TRBJ2-5): EAGVAQSPRYKIIEKRQSVAFWCNPISGHATLYWYQQILGQGPKLLIQFQNNGVVDDSQLPKDRFSAERLKGVDSTLKIQPAKLEDSAVYLCASSERLGGETQYFGPGTRLLVL.

The V gene is TRBV12-3 or TRBV12-4, the J gene TRBJ2-3; D remains ambiguous. The V end lost 8 bases, the J end lost 0 bases, and 18 bases lay between the germline ends. This CDR3 region has 16 residues. In DNA, the CDR3 is TGTGCCAGCGGCCGCAGTGGAGCAGCTAGCACAGATACGCAGTATTTT. Amino acids: CASGRSGAASTDTQYF.

This clonotype showed up many times. V and J are TRBV18 and TRBJ2-3; 7 bases align to TRBD2. The ends lost 2 bases at V and 4 bases at J; junction bases unmatched: 6. The CDR3 has 15 amino acids. CDR1 is KGHSH, CDR2 LQKENI, per germline. The CDR3 region has the DNA TGTGCCAGCTCACCAGCAGCCCGGGAGGCAGATACGCAGTATTTT. This encodes CASSPAAREADTQYF.

This clonotype was counted many times. The J gene is TRBJ2-5, the V gene TRBV11-2; TRBD1 aligns across 8 bases. This CDR3 spans 16 amino acids. After removal of 5 bases from V and 3 bases from J, the junction contained 11 bases not matched to a gene. Germline V gene data show CDR1 as SGHAT and CDR2 as FQNNGV. CDR3 loop: CASSPGSGTGKETQYF. The DNA for the CDR3 is TGTGCCAGCAGCCCGGGGTCCGGGACAGGCAAAGAGACCCAGTACTTC.

The genes are TRBV10-3 and TRBJ2-7; 9 bases are shared with TRBD1. The CDR3 extends over 15 amino acids. Germline V gene sequence: CDR1 ENHRY, CDR2 SYGVKD. After removal of 0 bases from V and 2 bases from J, the junction contained 2 bases not matched to a gene. The CDR3 sequence: CAISESTGGPYEQYF. CDR3 in DNA: TGTGCCATCAGTGAGTCAACAGGGGGCCCCTACGAGCAGTACTTC.

In its sample, this clonotype was seen a few times. The chain uses TRBV7-8 and TRBJ2-3; D remains unclear. CDR1 and CDR2 (germline): SGHVS, FQNEAQ. The CDR3 contains 12 residues. The V and J ends lost 5 bases and 8 bases respectively, with 11 bases between them. The CDR3 region has the DNA TGTGCCAGCAGCCCGCTCGCTGTTACGCAGTATTTT. Translating it yields CASSPLAVTQYF.

This clonotype was counted ten times or more. V gene TRBV6-1 combines with J gene TRBJ1-4; D gene uncertain. The CDR3 length is 15 residues. Trimming removed 8 bases from V and 5 bases from J, with 18 bases in between. Germline V gene sequence: CDR1 MNHNS, CDR2 SASEGT. The CDR3 DNA follows: TGTGCCAGCTACGTTATTGGTAGAGGGAATGAAAAACTGTTTTTT. It translates to CASYVIGRGNEKLFF.

The sample holds many counts of this clonotype. The chain links TRBV9 to TRBJ1-1; 7 bases match TRBD1. The CDR3 contains 15 residues. With V trimmed by 4 bases and J by 1 base, 7 bases remained unmatched. Germline values: CDR1 SGDLS, CDR2 YYNGEE. The chain's CDR3 is CASSPDGTENTEAFF. DNA of the CDR3: TGTGCCAGCAGCCCCGACGGGACAGAGAACACTGAAGCTTTCTTT.

The chain's CDR3 is CASSTNRGRSSYNSPLHF. In DNA form, the CDR3 reads TGTGCCAGTAGTACAAACCGGGGTCGGAGCTCCTATAATTCACCCCTCCACTTT. The rearrangement joins TRBV19 to TRBJ1-6; D remains unclear. The germline V and J ends were trimmed by 4 bases and 0 bases, with 16 bases remaining between them. The CDR3 totals 18 residues. The germline V gene has CDR1 LNHDA and CDR2 SQIVND (reference sequence).

This clonotype was counted many times. This chain links TRBV3-1 with TRBJ1-5; D is ambiguous. Looked up from germline, CDR1 is LGHDT and CDR2 is YNNKEL (reference sequence). The CDR3 has 15 residues. V dropped 4 bases and J dropped 6 bases, with 16 bases sitting between them. The CDR3, as DNA: TGTGCCAGCAGCCCCGACCTTTCTCCGGGTCAGCCCCAGCATTTT. It codes for CASSPDLSPGQPQHF.

The J gene is TRBJ1-1, the V gene TRBV6-5; the D is unclear. Germline CDR1 and CDR2: MNHEY and SVGAGI. The CDR3 has 13 residues. V lost 1 base and J lost 2, with 5 bases in between. CDR3 region: CASSYFSNTEAFF. The CDR3, as DNA: TGTGCCAGCAGTTACTTCAGCAACACTGAAGCTTTCTTT.

At least ten counts were recorded for this clonotype. The gene calls are TRBV20-1 and TRBJ1-2; 7 bases are shared with TRBD1. With 0 bases clipped from V and 4 bases from J, the junction kept 2 bases outside the gene matches. This CDR3 spans 13 amino acids. Germline V gene data show CDR1 as DFQATT and CDR2 as SNEGSKA (reference sequence). CDR3 region: CSAREGQTYGYTF. DNA for the CDR3: TGCAGTGCTAGAGAGGGACAGACCTATGGCTACACCTTC.

The chain carries TRBV6-5 and TRBJ2-5; 14 nucleotides agree with TRBD2. CDR1 and CDR2 (germline): MNHEY, SVGAGI. V trimming: 0 bases; J trimming: 2 bases; junction bases outside the gene matches: 2. The CDR3 sequence is 17 residues long. The CDR3 loop is CASSYSGTSGSQETQYF. CDR3 nucleotide sequence: TGTGCCAGCAGTTACTCAGGGACTAGCGGGAGTCAAGAGACCCAGTACTTC.

This clonotype was recorded many times. The chain is built from TRBV20-1 and TRBJ2-3; 7 nucleotides line up with TRBD2. Trimming cost V 1 base and J 1 base; bases outside gene matches: 5. The CDR3 loop spans 15 amino acids. Germline CDR1 and CDR2: DFQATT and SNEGSKA (reference sequence). CDR3 region: CSARGGSGGTDTQYF. Written as DNA, the CDR3 is TGCAGTGCTAGAGGCGGGAGTGGTGGCACAGATACGCAGTATTTT.

The DNA for the CDR3 is TGCAGTGCTGAGGCTTCCGGGCCAACCGCCCAGTACTTC. Protein sequence: CSAEASGPTAQYF. V is TRBV20-1 and J is TRBJ2-5, with D unresolved. Germline CDR1 DFQATT, CDR2 SNEGSKA (reference sequence). V lost 5 bases and J lost 9, with 19 bases in between. This CDR3 region has 13 residues.

This clonotype was counted at least ten times. V gene TRBV27 combines with J gene TRBJ2-5; TRBD1 is a possible D gene (7 bases). The germline gives CDR1 MNHEY, CDR2 SMNVEV (reference sequence). The germline V and J ends were trimmed by 5 bases and 2 bases, with 18 bases remaining between them. The CDR3 is 16 amino acids. CDR3 region: CASSPQGGRNQETQYF. The CDR3 DNA sequence: TGTGCCAGCAGTCCGCAGGGGGGTCGGAATCAAGAGACCCAGTACTTC.

This chain uses TRBV6-2 or TRBV6-3 with TRBJ2-1; 8 bases agree with TRBD1. J was trimmed by 4 bases and V by 5 bases; bases with no gene match: 10. This CDR3 has 16 amino acids. Germline V gene sequence: CDR1 MNHEY, CDR2 SVGEGT. CDR3 sequence: CASSGGQGEGYNEQFF. The CDR3 DNA reads TGTGCCAGCAGTGGCGGACAGGGCGAAGGATACAATGAGCAGTTCTTC.

At least ten counts were recorded for this clonotype. The V call is TRBV12-3 or TRBV12-4, the J call TRBJ2-3, with TRBD2 matching 12 bases. The CDR3 contains 18 residues. Losses at the gene ends were 6 bases for V and 2 bases for J; bases not matched to a gene: 12. The CDR3 DNA sequence: TGTGCCAGCAGGCCCGCCCCAGGACTAGCGGGATACACAGATACGCAGTATTTT. Its protein product is CASRPAPGLAGYTDTQYF.

This clonotype has ten or more counts. This chain links TRBV10-3 with TRBJ1-1; D ambiguous. The CDR3 has 13 amino acids. From germline, CDR1 is ENHRY and CDR2 SYGVKD. Trimming removed 0 bases from V and 7 bases from J, with 9 bases in between. The CDR3 DNA reads TGTGCCATCAGTGAGTCGGCCAAAAGTGAAGCTTTCTTT. As protein: CAISESAKSEAFF.

This clonotype was observed at least ten times. The rearrangement links TRBV20-1 to TRBJ2-7; D may be TRBD2 (5 bases). Germline V gene lookup returns CDR1 DFQATT and CDR2 SNEGSKA (reference sequence). The V end lost 5 bases, the J end lost 3 bases, and 23 bases lay between the germline ends. The CDR3 length is 16 residues. The CDR3 loop is CSAAIRKSLGVYEQYF. CDR3 DNA sequence: TGCAGTGCTGCAATACGGAAGAGCCTCGGGGTCTACGAGCAGTACTTC.

The table lists this clonotype with many counts. The V call is TRBV20-1, the J call TRBJ2-3; D is ambiguous. V lost 6 bases and J 0 bases, leaving 13 bases between the germline ends. The CDR3 contains 14 residues. Germline CDR1 DFQATT, CDR2 SNEGSKA (reference sequence). Here the CDR3 DNA reads TGCAGTGCCCTTCCGGTTTCTAGCACAGATACGCAGTATTTT. This gives the protein CSALPVSSTDTQYF.

This clonotype has more than one count but fewer than ten. The chain has TRBV6-9 and TRBJ2-2, with TRBD2 matching over 8 bases. The V gene end was trimmed by 3 bases and the J gene end by 11 bases; junction bases not matched to a gene: 5. Per germline, CDR1 MNHGY and CDR2 SVAAGI. The CDR3 length is 13 residues. The CDR3 DNA is TGTGCCAGCAGTTACATCGGGGGGGGAGAGCTGTTTTTT. Translated: CASSYIGGGELFF.

On this clonotype: A much larger clone differs by one base, so this may be a read error. The chain combines TRBV6-1 with TRBJ1-5, with D perhaps TRBD1 (5 bases). Germline-derived CDR1 and CDR2 are MNHNS and SASEGT. The CDR3 length is 14 residues. V lost 3 bases to trimming and J lost 3 bases, with 9 bases between them. For the CDR3, the DNA is TGTGCCAGCAGTGATAGGGGCCCCAATCAGCCCCAGCATTTT. Amino acids: CASSDRGPNQPQHF.

This clonotype was found many times. This chain uses TRBV29-1 with TRBJ1-1; the D is unclear. V lost 7 bases and J 3 bases, leaving 15 bases between the germline ends. This CDR3 is built from 13 residues. Germline assignment: CDR1 SQVTM and CDR2 ANQGSEA. The CDR3, as DNA: TGCAGCGCCTCACTTAGTGCTTACACTGAAGCTTTCTTT. This sequence encodes CSASLSAYTEAFF. Combining the CDR3 with reference TRBV29-1 and TRBJ1-1 gives the whole variable domain SAVISQKPSRDICQRGTSLTIQCQVDSQVTMMFWYRQQPGQSLTLIATANQGSEATYESGFVIDKFPISRPNLTFSTLTVSNMSPEDSSIYLCSASLSAYTEAFFGQGTRLTVV.